This TCR beta chain emerged from a study of T cell responses to AZD1222 COVID-19 vaccine. The CDR3 length is 13 residues. Germline V gene lookup returns CDR1 SGHRS and CDR2 YFSETQ. Trimming cost V 4 bases and J 7 bases; bases outside gene matches: 2. The sample holds a few counts of this clone. Repertoires were generated with immunoSEQ multiplex PCR, while TCRdb's copy carries only in-frame clones and drops some. This table has around 140,000 clones, over 90% appearing once. V is TRBV5-1 and J is TRBJ1-6; 7 positions match TRBD1. The TCR sequence derives from an adult in good health. Specimen: peripheral blood, collected on day 0 of AZD1222 vaccination. The CDR3 reads CASSPGQNSPLHF. The CDR3 region has the DNA TGCGCCAGCAGCCCGGGACAGAATTCACCCCTCCACTTT.